This entry lists 15 T cell receptor beta chains sequenced from one sample in a study of blood T cell repertoires in COVID-19. TCRdb's copy holds only in-frame clones and misses some; the assay was immunoSEQ multiplex PCR. In the table there are some 150,000 clones, approximately 80% of which are singletons. The sample comprised peripheral blood. All receptors come from a woman aged 45-65 years in a cohort sampled during active or convalescent COVID-19.

CDR3 residues: CASSTDWGNQPQHF. The DNA for the CDR3 is TGTGCCAGCAGTACGGACTGGGGCAATCAGCCCCAGCATTTT. The chain carries TRBV2 and TRBJ1-5; the D is unclear. The V gene's germline CDR1 is SNHLY and CDR2 FYNNEI. The V end was cut by 5 bases, the J end by 2 bases, with 10 bases between. The length of the CDR3 is 14 residues.

The chain uses TRBV6-2 or TRBV6-3 and TRBJ1-5; D not resolved. The germline V and J ends were trimmed by 5 bases and 1 base, with 9 bases remaining between them. Germline V gives CDR1 MNHEY, CDR2 SVGEGT. The CDR3 loop spans 14 amino acids. The DNA for the CDR3 is TGTGCCAGCAGTCAAACTAACAGCAATCAGCCCCAGCATTTT. Protein sequence: CASSQTNSNQPQHF.

This clone was seen once. The DNA for the CDR3 is TGTGCCAGTAGAACACAGGGAAACAATGAAAAACTGTTTTTT. Translating it yields CASRTQGNNEKLFF. This chain uses TRBV19 with TRBJ1-4, with D perhaps matching TRBD1 (6 bases). The V end lost 6 bases, the J end lost 5 bases, and 13 bases lay between the germline ends. The V gene's germline CDR1 is LNHDA and CDR2 SQIVND (reference sequence). The CDR3 contains 14 residues. The whole variable domain, filled in from reference TRBV19 and TRBJ1-4, reads DGGITQSPKYLFRKEGQNVTLSCEQNLNHDAMYWYRQDPGQGLRLIYYSQIVNDFQKGDIAEGYSVSREKKESFPLTVTSAQKNPTAFYLCASRTQGNNEKLFFGSGTQLSVL.

This chain links TRBV24-1 with TRBJ2-3; D may be TRBD2 (6 bases). This CDR3 comprises 13 residues. Per the germline V gene, CDR1 is KGHDR and CDR2 is SFDVKD. The V and J ends lost 10 bases and 4 bases respectively, with 14 bases between them. The DNA of the CDR3 is TGTGCCACTACACTCGGGACTCCAGATACGCAGTATTTT. Encoded protein: CATTLGTPDTQYF.

The V gene is TRBV5-5, the J gene TRBJ1-2; the D gene is possibly TRBD1 (6 bases). The CDR3 covers 13 residues. Germline values: CDR1 SGHKS, CDR2 YYEKEE (reference sequence). Trimming pared 2 bases from V and 6 bases from J, leaving 11 bases between. The CDR3 loop is CASSFYRDNGYTF. The DNA for the CDR3 is TGTGCCAGCAGCTTTTACCGGGACAATGGCTACACCTTC.

The chain joins TRBV7-2 to TRBJ2-7; 10 bases align to TRBD1. This CDR3 has 13 residues. Germline CDR1 is SGHTA and CDR2 is FQGNSA. With 5 bases clipped from V and 11 bases from J, the junction kept 9 bases outside the gene matches. CDR3 sequence reads: CASSPAPGTGEYF. CDR3 sequence (DNA): TGTGCCAGCAGCCCAGCCCCCGGGACAGGGGAGTACTTC.

This chain's CDR3 is CASSSSWMGLAGAEPDTQYF. The CDR3 region has the DNA TGTGCCAGCAGTTCGAGTTGGATGGGACTAGCGGGGGCAGAACCAGATACGCAGTATTTT. This chain joins TRBV27 and TRBJ2-3; TRBD2 aligns across 14 bases. CDR1 and CDR2 from the germline V gene are MNHEY and SMNVEV (reference sequence). CDR3 length: 20 amino acids. J gave up 4 bases and V 4 bases, and 16 bases lay outside the gene matches.

The genes are TRBV20-1 and TRBJ1-5, with D possibly being TRBD1 (5 bases). The CDR3 is 14 residues long. Per the germline V gene, CDR1 is DFQATT and CDR2 is SNEGSKA (reference sequence). V was shortened by 3 bases and J by 1 base, with 10 bases between the two germline ends. The CDR3 DNA reads TGCAGTGCTAGTTTGGGGCCAAGCAATCAGCCCCAGCATTTT. The encoded protein is CSASLGPSNQPQHF.

The V gene is TRBV19, the J gene TRBJ2-2, with TRBD2 matching over 7 bases. The V segment lost 4 bases and the J segment 3 bases; nucleotides outside the gene matches: 8. CDR3 size: 16 residues. Germline CDR1 LNHDA, CDR2 SQIVND (reference sequence). CDR3 residues: CASSTRGRVDTGELFF. The CDR3 DNA reads as TGTGCCAGTAGTACCCGAGGGAGGGTGGACACCGGGGAGCTGTTTTTT. The full variable domain, completed using reference TRBV19 and TRBJ2-2, is DGGITQSPKYLFRKEGQNVTLSCEQNLNHDAMYWYRQDPGQGLRLIYYSQIVNDFQKGDIAEGYSVSREKKESFPLTVTSAQKNPTAFYLCASSTRGRVDTGELFFGEGSRLTVL.

V usage is TRBV10-3 and J usage is TRBJ1-1, with TRBD1 identical over 9 bases. This CDR3 is 14 amino acids long. CDR1 ENHRY and CDR2 SYGVKD come from the germline V gene. V dropped 10 bases and J dropped 1; count of bases not matched to a gene: 7. In nucleotides, the CDR3 is TGTGCCACCCAGACAGGGGGGTCGAACACTGAAGCTTTCTTT. Amino acids: CATQTGGSNTEAFF.

J is TRBJ1-3 and V is TRBV6-5; 9 bases map to TRBD1. Germline trimming cut 4 bases from V and 5 bases from J; bases unmatched to any gene: 6. From germline, CDR1 is MNHEY and CDR2 SVGAGI. The CDR3 extends over 15 amino acids. The CDR3 here is CASSSGQGMRNTIYF. The CDR3 coding sequence is TGTGCCAGCAGTTCCGGACAGGGGATGAGAAACACCATATATTTT.

The chain recombines TRBV7-2 with TRBJ1-3; maybe TRBD1 (5 bases). The germline CDR1 and CDR2 sequences are SGHTA and FQGNSA. The CDR3 has 17 residues. Trimming removed 1 base from V and 4 bases from J, with 17 bases in between. The chain's CDR3 is CASSLVPGRASGNTIYF. CDR3 in DNA: TGTGCCAGCAGCTTAGTCCCTGGCAGGGCGTCCGGAAACACCATATATTTT.

The V call is TRBV2, the J call TRBJ2-7; D possibly corresponds to TRBD1 (6 bases). The CDR3 has 14 amino acids. V lost 6 bases and J 0 bases, leaving 12 bases between the germline ends. CDR1 is SNHLY and CDR2 is FYNNEI in the germline V gene. This CDR3 reads CASRDSPFSYEQYF. CDR3 DNA: TGTGCCAGCAGGGACAGCCCGTTCTCCTACGAGCAGTACTTC.

The V gene is TRBV5-1, the J gene TRBJ2-7, with TRBD1 matching 7 bases. Losses at the gene ends were 0 bases for V and 2 bases for J; bases not matched to a gene: 8. Germline loops: CDR1 SGHRS, CDR2 YFSETQ. CDR3 length: 16 amino acids. CDR3 residues: CASSLGFRDRTYEQYF. For the CDR3, the DNA is TGCGCCAGCAGCTTGGGGTTCCGGGACAGAACCTACGAGCAGTACTTC.

This chain links TRBV19 with TRBJ1-2; D is perhaps TRBD1 (5 bases). The CDR3 extends over 13 amino acids. Germline V gene sequence: CDR1 LNHDA, CDR2 SQIVND (reference sequence). V was pared by 3 bases and J by 8 bases, with 13 bases between. The CDR3 sequence: CASSINGGAGYTF. For the CDR3, the DNA is TGTGCCAGTAGTATTAATGGAGGGGCCGGCTACACCTTC.